Listed below are T cell receptor beta chains from one sample, sequenced in a study of cytotoxic CD8 clonotypes in ibrutinib-treated CLL. Profiling relied on immunoSEQ multiplex PCR, and the TCRdb table lists in-frame clones only, not all of them. Among fewer than 35,000 clones listed, about 82% were seen once. Sequenced material: PBMCs, taken after 24 months of ibrutinib treatment. All receptors come from a human donor with chronic lymphocytic leukemia. CDR3s include the opening cysteine and the closing phenylalanine or tryptophan. D genes are given only for firm matches. Some rows have no size entry. The others give once, few or many, or a class for an expanded clone.

j_call,v_call,clone_size,d_call,cdr3_nt,cdr3_aa
TRBJ1-1,TRBV7-8,NA,TRBD1,TGTGCCAGCAGCTCGGACAGGCAAAACACTGAAGCTTTCTTT,CASSSDRQNTEAFF
TRBJ2-1,TRBV7-9,NA,NA,TGTGCCAGCAGCTTAGCTGGGGCTATTAACAATGAGCAGTTCTTC,CASSLAGAINNEQFF
TRBJ1-6,TRBV6-5,NA,NA,TGTGCCAGCAGTTACTCGGGTCGGGGGTGGAATTCACCCCTCCACTTT,CASSYSGRGWNSPLHF
TRBJ1-5,TRBV5-1,NA,TRBD1,TGCGCCAGCAGCAAGACAGGGGTTAATCAGCCCCAGCATTTT,CASSKTGVNQPQHF
TRBJ1-1,TRBV19,once,TRBD1,TGTGCCAGTAGTATGGACAGGGCCAACACTGAAGCTTTCTTT,CASSMDRANTEAFF
TRBJ1-2,TRBV18,NA,NA,TGTGCCAGCTCGGGGACGGTGCAGTATGGCTACACCTTC,CASSGTVQYGYTF
TRBJ1-2,TRBV5-1,NA,TRBD1,TGCGCCAGCAGCTTCCGGGACAGGGACTATGGCTACACCTTC,CASSFRDRDYGYTF
TRBJ2-3,TRBV6-6,NA,NA,TGTGCCAGCTGTTTCGTGGGAGATACGCAGTATTTT,CASCFVGDTQYF
TRBJ2-5,TRBV13,NA,NA,TGTGCCAGCAGCTTAGGCTCCTACCTCCAAGAGACCCAGTACTTC,CASSLGSYLQETQYF
TRBJ1-1,TRBV10-3,NA,NA,TGTGCCATCAGTGCCGACAGGTCGAACACTGAAGCTTTCTTT,CAISADRSNTEAFF
TRBJ2-3,TRBV7-6,NA,NA,TGTGCCAGCAGCTTAGTCAGTGTTGGCACAGATACGCAGTATTTT,CASSLVSVGTDTQYF
TRBJ1-1,TRBV30,NA,NA,TGTGCCTGGAGCCGTCAGGGCGGGGCGGAAGCTTTCTTT,CAWSRQGGAEAFF
TRBJ2-7,TRBV10-2,NA,NA,TGCGCCAGCAGTGCCTCCTACGAGCAGTACTTC,CASSASYEQYF
TRBJ2-1,TRBV5-5,NA,NA,TGTGCCAGCAGCTTGTTGCCAGGGACCTACAATGAGCAGTTCTTC,CASSLLPGTYNEQFF
TRBJ1-1,TRBV5-1,NA,NA,TGCGCCAGCAGCGTAGGGACTACGGCAAGTCCTGAAGCTTTCTTT,CASSVGTTASPEAFF
TRBJ2-3,TRBV7-6,NA,NA,TGTGCCAGCAGCTTAGCTCCGGATACGCAGTATTTT,CASSLAPDTQYF
TRBJ1-5,TRBV2,NA,NA,TGTGCCAGCAGTGGGAGGTTCAGGGACAGCAATCAGCCCCAGCATTTT,CASSGRFRDSNQPQHF
TRBJ2-1,TRBV4-1,NA,TRBD2,TGCGCCAGCAGCCAAGGAAACGGGGGGACCCACTACAATGAGCAGTTCTTC,CASSQGNGGTHYNEQFF
TRBJ2-5,TRBV12-5,once,TRBD2,TGTGCTAGTGTCCGGGACGGGGGGGCTGGTGAGACCCAGTACTTC,CASVRDGGAGETQYF
TRBJ1-1,TRBV5-5,NA,NA,TGTGCCAGTACCGTCCAGGGAGACACTGAAGCTTTCTTT,CASTVQGDTEAFF
TRBJ2-5,TRBV19,NA,TRBD2,TGTGCCAGTAGTAGTCAGCGGGGGGGTCAAGAGACCCAGTACTTC,CASSSQRGGQETQYF
TRBJ2-5,TRBV18,NA,NA,TGTGCCAGCTCACCAAATCAAGAGACCCAGTACTTC,CASSPNQETQYF
TRBJ1-4,TRBV19,NA,NA,TGTGCCAGTAGTCCCCCGTTTGCGATCGGCGAAAAACTGTTTTTT,CASSPPFAIGEKLFF
TRBJ2-3,TRBV27,NA,TRBD2,TGTGCCAGCAGTTTTATGACTAGCGGTACAGATACGCAGTATTTT,CASSFMTSGTDTQYF
TRBJ2-3,TRBV7-9,NA,NA,TGTGCCAGCGGGGGCAGGAGCACAGATACGCAGTATTTT,CASGGRSTDTQYF
TRBJ1-2,TRBV7-8,NA,NA,TGTGCCAGCAGCGGTAGGAACTATGGCTACACCTTC,CASSGRNYGYTF
TRBJ2-7,TRBV4-1,NA,NA,TGCGCCAGCAGCCAAGTATTTGGACAGAACTACGAGCAGTACTTC,CASSQVFGQNYEQYF
TRBJ2-5,TRBV19,NA,TRBD1,TGTGCCAGTAAGGACAGGGGGAGAGAGACCCAGTACTTC,CASKDRGRETQYF
TRBJ2-1,TRBV5-4,NA,NA,TGTGCCAGCAGCCGCCCCCTTCGGGACCCGGAAGGAAATGAGCAGTTCTTC,CASSRPLRDPEGNEQFF
TRBJ1-1,TRBV18,NA,NA,TGTGCCAGCTCTCCCCTTGCCGTCGCGAACACTGAAGCTTTCTTT,CASSPLAVANTEAFF
TRBJ2-5,TRBV5-3,NA,NA,TGTGCCAGAAGCTTGGCCAAAGGTTCAGCAGAGACCCAGTACTTC,CARSLAKGSAETQYF
TRBJ1-5,TRBV7-2,NA,NA,TGTGCCAGCAGCCCCTCCCCCAATCAGCCCCAGCATTTT,CASSPSPNQPQHF
TRBJ1-2,TRBV19,NA,NA,TGTGCCAGCACGCCGATGGGGTTCTATGGCTACACCTTC,CASTPMGFYGYTF
TRBJ1-4,TRBV4-2,NA,NA,TGTGCCAGCAGCCTGGAGACAGGACCGAGAACTAATGAAAAACTGTTTTTT,CASSLETGPRTNEKLFF
TRBJ2-1,TRBV5-6,NA,NA,TGTGCCAGCAGCTCCGAGAGGGTGGGGTCGCACAATGAGCAGTTCTTC,CASSSERVGSHNEQFF
TRBJ2-7,TRBV6-5,once,NA,TGTGCCAGCAGATCTAACAGGGATACCTACGAGCAGTACTTC,CASRSNRDTYEQYF
TRBJ2-5,TRBV4-1,few,NA,TGCGCCAGCAGCCAAGAACTTGACAGGTCACCGGGACTCCGAGAGACCCAGTACTTC,CASSQELDRSPGLRETQYF
TRBJ1-2,TRBV10-3,few,NA,TGTGCCATCATGTCCTCAGGGGTGGATGGCTACACCTTC,CAIMSSGVDGYTF
TRBJ2-2,TRBV7-9,NA,NA,TGTGCCAGCAGCAGAGGGTGGGGGAACACCGGGGAGCTGTTTTTT,CASSRGWGNTGELFF
TRBJ2-7,TRBV7-3,NA,NA,TGTGCCAGCAGCTTAGGGGGGCCCCGGAACTACGAGCAGTACTTC,CASSLGGPRNYEQYF
TRBJ2-1,TRBV6-1,NA,TRBD2,TGTGCCAGCAGTGTGACTAGCGGGGGGGCCGATGAGCAGTTCTTC,CASSVTSGGADEQFF
TRBJ2-2,TRBV19,once,NA,TGTGCCAGTAGCAGGGGCGCGAACACCGGGGAGCTGTTTTTT,CASSRGANTGELFF
TRBJ1-5,TRBV27,few,NA,TGTGCCAGCAGTTTGGCCGGGAATCAGCCCCAGCATTTT,CASSLAGNQPQHF
TRBJ1-2,TRBV5-1,NA,TRBD1,TGCGCCAGCAGCCCAGGCCAAAACTTAAATCAGGGGGTCCAGCGGGGCTACACCTTC,CASSPGQNLNQGVQRGYTF
TRBJ2-7,TRBV5-7,once,TRBD2,TGTGCCAGCAGCCCCGGGAGGGGGTCTCGCGAGCAGTACTTC,CASSPGRGSREQYF
TRBJ1-2,TRBV7-2,once,TRBD1,TGTGCCAGCAGCACCAGAGACAGGGCTAGCGGCTACACCTTC,CASSTRDRASGYTF
TRBJ1-2,TRBV5-4,once,NA,TGTGCCAGCGAGGCGGCAGGGGATAGGAACTATGGCTACACCTTC,CASEAAGDRNYGYTF
TRBJ2-5,TRBV7-7,NA,TRBD2,TGTGCTAGCAGCACCGGGACTAGCGGGGGGCGCCACGCAGGGACCCAGTACTTC,CASSTGTSGGRHAGTQYF
TRBJ1-1,TRBV5-1,NA,NA,TGCGCCAGCAGCCCCAGGGAAGGGGACACTGAAGCTTTCTTT,CASSPREGDTEAFF
TRBJ2-3,TRBV29-1,NA,TRBD1,TGCAGCGTTGGGAGGACAGGGGGCGGAGATACGCAGTATTTT,CSVGRTGGGDTQYF
TRBJ2-3,TRBV7-2,NA,NA,TGTGCCAGCAGCCCCTCGGGGGCAGATACGCAGTATTTT,CASSPSGADTQYF
TRBJ1-4,TRBV10-3,NA,NA,TGTGCCATCAGTCCAGACAGGATTAATGAAAAACTGTTTTTT,CAISPDRINEKLFF
TRBJ1-1,TRBV5-4,NA,NA,TGTGCCAGCAGCTCCCCGGACGGGAACACTGGAGCTTTCTTT,CASSSPDGNTGAFF